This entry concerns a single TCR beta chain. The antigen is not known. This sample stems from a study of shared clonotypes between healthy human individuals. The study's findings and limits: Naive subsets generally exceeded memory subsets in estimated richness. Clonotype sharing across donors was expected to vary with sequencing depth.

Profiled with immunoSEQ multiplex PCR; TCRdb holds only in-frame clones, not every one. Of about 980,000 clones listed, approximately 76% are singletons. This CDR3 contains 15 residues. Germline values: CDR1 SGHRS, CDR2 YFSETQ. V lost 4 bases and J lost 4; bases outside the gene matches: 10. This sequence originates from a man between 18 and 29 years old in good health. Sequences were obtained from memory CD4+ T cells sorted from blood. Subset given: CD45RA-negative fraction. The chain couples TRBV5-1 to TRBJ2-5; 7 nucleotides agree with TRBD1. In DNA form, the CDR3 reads TGCGCCAGCAGCGCTAACACAGGGGATCGAGAGACCCAGTACTTC. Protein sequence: CASSANTGDRETQYF. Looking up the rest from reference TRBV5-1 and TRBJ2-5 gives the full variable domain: KAGVTQTPRYLIKTRGQQVTLSCSPISGHRSVSWYQQTPGQGLQFLFEYFSETQRNKGNFPGRFSGRQFSNSRSEMNVSTLELGDSALYLCASSANTGDRETQYFGPGTRLLVL.